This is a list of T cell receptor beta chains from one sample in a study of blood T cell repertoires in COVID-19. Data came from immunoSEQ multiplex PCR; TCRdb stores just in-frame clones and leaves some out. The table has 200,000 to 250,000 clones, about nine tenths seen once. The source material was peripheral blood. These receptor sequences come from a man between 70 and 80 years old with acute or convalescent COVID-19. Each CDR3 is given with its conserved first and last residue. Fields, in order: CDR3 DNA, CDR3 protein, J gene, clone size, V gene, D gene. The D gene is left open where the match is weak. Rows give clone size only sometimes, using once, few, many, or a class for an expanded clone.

DNA: TGTGCCAGCAGCTTATTTAGTGTCGCGGGAGGGCCGGGGTACGAGCAGTACTTC; CDR3: CASSLFSVAGGPGYEQYF; J: TRBJ2-7; size: .; V: TRBV11-2; D: TRBD2
DNA: TGTGCCAGCAGCCCCCGCGGGCCTAACTATGGCTACACCTTC; CDR3: CASSPRGPNYGYTF; J: TRBJ1-2; size: .; V: TRBV3-1/TRBV3-2; D: .
DNA: TGTGCCTGGAGCCCACTTGAGGGTGAGCCCCAGCATTTT; CDR3: CAWSPLEGEPQHF; J: TRBJ1-5; size: once; V: TRBV30; D: .
DNA: TGTGCCAGCAGTTCCCCCTTCGATGAGCAGTTCTTC; CDR3: CASSSPFDEQFF; J: TRBJ2-1; size: .; V: TRBV28; D: .
DNA: TGTGCCAGCAGCTTAAGTCAGACTAACACCGGGGAGCTGTTTTTT; CDR3: CASSLSQTNTGELFF; J: TRBJ2-2; size: .; V: TRBV7-9; D: .
DNA: TGTGCCAGCAGCTTGGGTCCCTTTAATCAGCCCCAGCATTTT; CDR3: CASSLGPFNQPQHF; J: TRBJ1-5; size: .; V: TRBV5-4; D: .
DNA: TGCAGCGTTGAAGAAGGACAGACTAGCGGGAGAAACATTCAGTACTTC; CDR3: CSVEEGQTSGRNIQYF; J: TRBJ2-4; size: once; V: TRBV29-1; D: TRBD2
DNA: TGTGCCAGTCACTTCGTAGGACAGAACCGCTATGGCTACACCTTC; CDR3: CASHFVGQNRYGYTF; J: TRBJ1-2; size: .; V: TRBV19; D: .
DNA: TGTGCCAGCAGCTTAGAGGGACTACAATACGAGCAGTACTTC; CDR3: CASSLEGLQYEQYF; J: TRBJ2-7; size: many; V: TRBV7-2; D: TRBD2
DNA: TGCGCCAGCAGTCAAGAATCTAGGGGTAGATACAATGAGCAGTTCTTC; CDR3: CASSQESRGRYNEQFF; J: TRBJ2-1; size: .; V: TRBV5-1; D: .
DNA: TGTGCCAGCAGGAGTCGGGGGGGCTCAACTGGCTACACCTTC; CDR3: CASRSRGGSTGYTF; J: TRBJ1-2; size: .; V: TRBV5-6; D: .
DNA: TGTGCCACCCGACAGGGTCTCTACGAGCAGTACTTC; CDR3: CATRQGLYEQYF; J: TRBJ2-7; size: once; V: TRBV2; D: TRBD1
DNA: TGTGCCAGCAGCTTAAGCCGCTCAACTGGAAACACCATATATTTT; CDR3: CASSLSRSTGNTIYF; J: TRBJ1-3; size: .; V: TRBV11-2; D: .
DNA: TGTGCCAGCAGCCTCAGGGGGGCAGATACGCAGTATTTT; CDR3: CASSLRGADTQYF; J: TRBJ2-3; size: .; V: TRBV3-1/TRBV3-2; D: .
DNA: TGTGCCAGCAGCCAGTATCGGGACAGATTAAACATTCAGTACTTC; CDR3: CASSQYRDRLNIQYF; J: TRBJ2-4; size: .; V: TRBV3-1/TRBV3-2; D: TRBD1
DNA: TGTGCCAGCAGCCCCGGGACAGGGGGCTACTCACCCCTCCACTTT; CDR3: CASSPGTGGYSPLHF; J: TRBJ1-6; size: .; V: TRBV28; D: TRBD1